The rows below give T cell receptor beta chains drawn from one sample of a study of early T cells in non-severe SARS-CoV-2 infection. TCRdb recomputed calls from the 5' RACE reads with MiXCR, one row per CDR3 protein. The data hold roughly 51,000 distinct CDR3 sequences, with around 10% observed a single time. Sequences were obtained from whole blood. These receptors were obtained from an adult who was a healthcare worker with PCR-confirmed SARS-CoV-2 infection or an uninfected control (not recorded which). CDR3s include the opening cysteine and the closing phenylalanine or tryptophan. A D gene is named only where the DNA matches it firmly. Rows give clone size only sometimes, using once, few, many, or a class for an expanded clone.

size,D,J,V,CDR3,DNA
few,TRBD1,TRBJ1-2,TRBV5-1,CASRSTGQTGGYTF,TGCGCCAGCCGGTCGACAGGGCAAACGGGGGGCTACACCTTC
medium-sized,NA,TRBJ1-5,TRBV6-1,CASTLATGPNQPQHF,TGTGCCAGCACCCTTGCGACAGGCCCGAATCAGCCCCAGCATTTT
many,TRBD2,TRBJ2-7,TRBV11-2,CASSFTSGNNEQYF,TGTGCCAGCAGCTTTACTAGCGGGAATAACGAGCAGTACTTC
few,NA,TRBJ2-1,TRBV5-1,CASSHSTKSYNEQFF,TGCGCCAGCAGCCACTCAACTAAATCCTACAATGAGCAGTTCTTC
few,TRBD2,TRBJ2-3,TRBV28,CASSLGTSGYTDTQYF,TGTGCCAGCAGTCTCGGGACTAGCGGCTACACAGATACGCAGTATTTT
many,NA,TRBJ1-3,TRBV7-2,CASSSGPSGNTIYF,TGTGCCAGCAGCTCCGGACCCTCTGGAAACACCATATATTTT
NA,TRBD2,TRBJ2-1,TRBV12-3/TRBV12-4,CASNPRGGILTGEQFF,TGTGCCAGCAACCCTCGGGGAGGGATCCTAACTGGTGAGCAGTTCTTC
many,NA,TRBJ1-1,TRBV28,CASSSENTEAFF,TGTGCCAGCAGCTCAGAGAACACTGAAGCTTTCTTT
many,TRBD2,TRBJ2-1,TRBV6-1,CASGGDRYNEQFF,TGTGCCAGCGGGGGGGACCGCTACAATGAGCAGTTCTTC
NA,TRBD1,TRBJ1-1,TRBV29-1,CSGGQALYTEAFF,TGCAGCGGGGGACAGGCCCTCTACACTGAAGCTTTCTTT
NA,NA,TRBJ1-4,TRBV12-3/TRBV12-4,CASSFGGTGVRSEKLFF,TGTGCCAGCAGTTTTGGGGGCACGGGAGTCAGGAGTGAAAAACTGTTTTTT
few,TRBD2,TRBJ2-1,TRBV7-2,CASTKSGSTYNEQFF,TGTGCCAGCACCAAGAGCGGGAGTACGTACAATGAGCAGTTCTTC
few,NA,TRBJ2-7,TRBV14,CASSHSSYEQYF,TGTGCCAGCAGCCATAGCTCCTACGAGCAGTACTTC
NA,NA,TRBJ1-2,TRBV14,CASSQDINYNYGYTF,TGTGCCAGCAGCCAAGATATTAACTACAACTATGGCTACACCTTC
once,NA,TRBJ2-1,TRBV28,CASIGKTASSYNEQFF,TGTGCCAGCATTGGAAAAACGGCTAGCTCCTACAATGAGCAGTTCTTC
NA,NA,TRBJ1-6,TRBV6-5,CASSKDPNSPLHF,TGTGCCAGCAGTAAGGATCCTAATTCACCCCTCCACTTT
many,TRBD1,TRBJ2-7,TRBV27,CASSPTGQYHEQYF,TGTGCCAGCAGTCCGACGGGACAGTACCACGAGCAGTACTTC
NA,TRBD1,TRBJ2-1,TRBV29-1,CSVEGQGGNEQFF,TGCAGCGTAGAAGGACAGGGGGGCAATGAGCAGTTCTTC
NA,NA,TRBJ2-1,TRBV3-1,CASSQDYPRGGYNEQFF,TGTGCCAGCAGCCAAGATTACCCCAGAGGAGGCTACAATGAGCAGTTCTTC
many,TRBD2,TRBJ2-1,TRBV20-1,CSARSVFSGSGNEQFF,TGCAGTGCTAGATCTGTCTTTAGCGGGAGCGGCAATGAGCAGTTCTTC
many,NA,TRBJ1-5,TRBV27,CASSLKMGQNNQPQHF,TGTGCCAGCAGTTTAAAAATGGGGCAGAACAATCAGCCCCAGCATTTT
few,TRBD1,TRBJ2-2,TRBV6-2/TRBV6-3,CASSPDRGATGELFF,TGTGCCAGCAGCCCAGACAGGGGAGCGACCGGGGAGCTGTTTTTT
many,NA,TRBJ1-2,TRBV6-5,CASIPGGQGGTGYGYTF,TGTGCCAGCATCCCGGGCGGCCAAGGCGGGACTGGCTATGGCTACACCTTC
many,NA,TRBJ1-4,TRBV5-1,CASRGGGIRNEKLFF,TGCGCCAGCCGGGGAGGCGGGATTCGAAATGAAAAACTGTTTTTT
many,TRBD1,TRBJ1-1,TRBV4-1,CASSLEGRGLNTEAFF,TGCGCCAGCAGCCTAGAGGGCAGGGGGCTGAACACTGAAGCTTTCTTT
many,NA,TRBJ1-3,TRBV20-1,CSATEQGSGNTIYF,TGCAGTGCTACCGAACAGGGATCTGGAAACACCATATATTTT
many,TRBD2,TRBJ2-2,TRBV12-3/TRBV12-4,CASSLGGRLADSNTGELFF,TGTGCCAGCAGTTTAGGTGGGAGACTAGCGGATTCGAACACCGGGGAGCTGTTTTTT
many,NA,TRBJ2-2,TRBV11-2,CASSFVQGQIGELFF,TGTGCCAGCAGCTTTGTCCAGGGGCAAATCGGGGAGCTGTTTTTT
NA,NA,TRBJ1-4,TRBV15,CATARVSNEKLFF,TGTGCCACCGCTCGTGTTTCTAATGAAAAACTGTTTTTT
NA,NA,TRBJ2-3,TRBV18,CASSPPEGRTDTQYF,TGTGCCAGCTCACCACCGGAGGGACGCACAGATACGCAGTATTTT
NA,NA,TRBJ2-5,TRBV10-3,CAISEPQETQYF,TGTGCCATCAGTGAGCCTCAAGAGACCCAGTACTTC
many,TRBD2,TRBJ2-1,TRBV7-2,CASSSRSPGLALF,TGTGCCAGCAGCTCTCGCTCTCCGGGACTAGCCCTCTTC
many,NA,TRBJ2-5,TRBV3-1,CASSSGVWGETQYF,TGTGCCAGCAGCTCCGGGGTATGGGGAGAGACCCAGTACTTC
few,TRBD1,TRBJ2-7,TRBV2,CARRGTGLHEQYF,TGTGCCAGACGAGGGACAGGGCTCCACGAGCAGTACTTC
many,TRBD1,TRBJ1-1,TRBV7-9,CASSPTRTGSTEAFF,TGTGCCAGCAGTCCAACAAGGACAGGGAGCACTGAAGCTTTCTTT
many,NA,TRBJ2-7,TRBV28,CASRDRLAAGEQYF,TGTGCCAGCAGAGACCGACTGGCGGCAGGCGAGCAGTACTTC
many,TRBD2,TRBJ2-3,TRBV5-6,CASSLELAGVGDTQYF,TGTGCCAGCAGCTTGGAACTAGCGGGAGTTGGAGATACGCAGTATTTT
few,NA,TRBJ2-1,TRBV7-9,CASSLSVQGGYYNEQFF,TGTGCCAGCAGCTTATCTGTACAGGGGGGGTACTACAATGAGCAGTTCTTC
NA,TRBD1,TRBJ1-2,TRBV20-1,CSAPVEGAHYGYTF,TGCAGTGCCCCCGTGGAGGGGGCGCACTATGGCTACACCTTC
few,NA,TRBJ1-1,TRBV29-1,CSVYSMNTEAFF,TGCAGCGTATACAGCATGAACACTGAAGCTTTCTTT
NA,NA,TRBJ1-1,TRBV20-1,CSAPANTEAFF,TGCAGTGCCCCCGCCAACACTGAAGCTTTCTTT
NA,NA,TRBJ2-5,TRBV28,CASSLYNFKTQYF,TGTGCCAGCAGTTTATACAACTTCAAGACCCAGTACTTC
few,TRBD2,TRBJ2-1,TRBV20-1,CSAPGGDEQFF,TGCAGTGCCCCTGGGGGGGATGAGCAGTTCTTC
many,TRBD1,TRBJ2-2,TRBV28,CASSKIRDRVIRNTGELFF,TGTGCCAGCAGCAAAATCCGGGACAGGGTGATTAGAAACACCGGGGAGCTGTTTTTT
NA,TRBD1,TRBJ2-2,TRBV6-5,CASSSQGALPGELFF,TGTGCCAGCAGTTCACAGGGGGCGCTCCCCGGGGAGCTGTTTTTT
many,NA,TRBJ2-7,TRBV7-6,CASSLIAASYEQYF,TGTGCCAGCAGCTTAATAGCGGCATCCTACGAGCAGTACTTC
many,TRBD2,TRBJ2-1,TRBV20-1,CSSLSGSGYNEQFF,TGCAGTTCTCTTAGCGGGAGTGGGTACAATGAGCAGTTCTTC
NA,NA,TRBJ1-6,TRBV11-3,CASSEGREDSPLHF,TGTGCCAGCAGCGAGGGCAGGGAGGACTCACCCCTCCACTTT
many,NA,TRBJ2-5,TRBV12-3/TRBV12-4,CASSPPGTRQETQYF,TGTGCCAGCAGTCCCCCCGGGACAAGACAAGAGACCCAGTACTTC
once,NA,TRBJ2-1,TRBV6-5,CASSYTPGAGALSYNEQFF,TGTGCCAGCAGTTACACCCCAGGGGCGGGAGCCCTCTCCTACAATGAGCAGTTCTTC